This entry lists 10 T cell receptor beta chains sequenced from one sample in a study of blood T cells in healthy people across ages. A second PCR of roughly 7 to 11 cycles used a sample-barcoded 5' primer and a J-beta primer mix. In TCRdb, the 5' RACE reads were re-called with MiXCR into one record per CDR3 protein. Of 850,000 or so distinct CDR3 sequences listed, 25% to 30% are singletons. The sample consisted of blood. All receptors come from a woman over 75 in good health.

The chain couples TRBV20-1 to TRBJ1-1, with D uncertain. Per the germline V gene, CDR1 is DFQATT and CDR2 is SNEGSKA (reference sequence). CDR3 length: 15 residues. V was cut by 6 bases and J by 2 bases, with 19 bases left in between. CDR3 sequence (DNA): TGCAGTGCAGGCCATGAGGGTGGAGGTAACACTGAAGCTTTCTTT. It is translated as CSAGHEGGGNTEAFF.

The table lists this clonotype with many counts. The genes are TRBV20-1 and TRBJ2-1, with 7 bases aligning to TRBD2. From germline, CDR1 is DFQATT and CDR2 SNEGSKA (reference sequence). CDR3 size: 12 residues. Unmatched junction bases numbered 3, after V lost 0 bases and J lost 10 bases. The CDR3 sequence: CSARDPGGEQFF. The CDR3 DNA is TGCAGTGCTAGAGATCCGGGGGGAGAGCAGTTCTTC.

The table lists this clonotype with many counts. CDR3 sequence (DNA): TGTGCCAGCAGACCCGGGACCCGGGCTAACTATGGCTACACCTTC. Its protein is CASRPGTRANYGYTF. The chain is built from TRBV12-3 or TRBV12-4 and TRBJ1-2, with TRBD1 as a possible D gene (5 bases). V was clipped by 6 bases and J by 0 bases, with 14 bases between them. The length of the CDR3 is 15 residues.

In its sample, this clonotype was seen a few times. The chain carries TRBV2 and TRBJ1-5, with D perhaps TRBD1 (5 bases). The germline CDR1 and CDR2 sequences are SNHLY and FYNNEI. V was cut by 6 bases and J by 3 bases, with 12 bases left in between. The CDR3 is made up of 14 amino acids. CDR3 nucleotides: TGTGCCAGCAGCCAGGACATGGCCAATCAGCCCCAGCATTTT. It encodes CASSQDMANQPQHF.

The chain couples TRBV7-9 to TRBJ1-1, with D unclear. V was cut by 7 bases and J by 5 bases, with 17 bases left in between. Germline V gives CDR1 SEHNR, CDR2 FQNEAQ (reference sequence). This CDR3 spans 14 amino acids. CDR3 coding DNA: TGTGCCAGCACAAGCTTGGGGTTAAAGACTGAAGCTTTCTTT. It specifies CASTSLGLKTEAFF.

The sample holds a few counts of this clonotype. The chain combines TRBV21-1 with TRBJ2-7; the D segment call TRBD1 is taken from the table without a DNA check. TRBV21-1 is noted as a pseudogene. The CDR3 contains 18 residues. CDR3 sequence (DNA): TGTGCCAGCAGCACCCGGGACAGACACTTCCCACCTACGTTAGAGCAGTACTTC. This translates into CASSTRDRHFPPTLEQYF.

This clonotype was counted at least ten times. The rearrangement joins TRBV6-2 or TRBV6-3 to TRBJ2-5; TRBD1 is a possible D gene (5 bases). The CDR3 has 15 residues. CDR1 and CDR2 from the germline V gene are MNHEY and SVGEGT. Trimming pared 0 bases from V and 2 bases from J, leaving 10 bases between. The CDR3 loop is CASSYSLTAQETQYF. The CDR3 DNA reads as TGTGCCAGCAGTTACTCGTTGACAGCTCAAGAGACCCAGTACTTC.

This clonotype came up a few times. The chain uses TRBV7-2 and TRBJ1-1, with 7 positions matching TRBD1. J was trimmed by 0 bases and V by 5 bases; bases with no gene match: 9. This CDR3 comprises 16 residues. Germline lookup yields CDR1 SGHTA and CDR2 FQGNSA. CDR3 in DNA: TGTGCCAGCAGCGCCAGACAGGGTTGGATGAACACTGAAGCTTTCTTT. Amino acids: CASSARQGWMNTEAFF.

V usage is TRBV28 and J usage is TRBJ2-7; 7 bases align to TRBD2. This CDR3 has 13 amino acids. V shed 4 bases and J 3 bases; nucleotides not matched to a gene: 3. Germline CDR1 is MDHEN and CDR2 is SYDVKM. Written as DNA, the CDR3 is TGTGCCAGCAGTTGGGGGGGAGTCTACGAGCAGTACTTC. Translation: CASSWGGVYEQYF. The variable domain in full, completed from reference TRBV28 and TRBJ2-7, reads DVKVTQSSRYLVKRTGEKVFLECVQDMDHENMFWYRQDPGLGLRLIYFSYDVKMKEKGDIPEGYSVSREKKERFSLILESASTNQTSMYLCASSWGGVYEQYFGPGTRLTVT.

The table lists this clonotype with a few counts. The chain recombines TRBV11-2 with TRBJ2-5; TRBD2 matches 8 bases. CDR1 and CDR2 from the germline V gene are SGHAT and FQNNGV. This CDR3 region has 15 residues. V gave up 0 bases and J gave up 7 bases; unmatched junction bases: 7. The CDR3 here is CASSLDRGGRGTQYF. The CDR3 DNA reads TGTGCCAGCAGCTTAGACCGGGGGGGCCGCGGGACCCAGTACTTC.